This T cell receptor (beta chain) emerged from a study of cytomegalovirus exposure and HLA in healthy donors. In the study overall: In a later analysis, it was reported that the approximately 110 validation repertoires had been produced on the same platform as the 700 or so repertoires belonging to the first cohort.

General observations from the study: It was reported that the classifier diagnosed cytomegalovirus status with high specificity and sensitivity in both the original and validation cohorts. TCR beta chains numbering 164 were designated cytomegalovirus-associated. Most sequenced TCRs were rare (though some public TCRs occurred in many donors).

On this clone: As yet, its antigen is unknown.

After removal of 2 bases from V and 4 bases from J, the junction contained 4 bases not matched to a gene. Germline V lookup: CDR1 MNHNS, CDR2 SASEGT. The CDR3 is made up of 15 amino acids. The method was immunoSEQ multiplex PCR; TCRdb's version includes in-frame clones alone and lacks a portion of them. In the table there are 130,000 to 150,000 clones, roughly 91% of which are singletons. The sequence was obtained from a woman aged 18 to 35 in good health and CMV-seropositive. The gene calls are TRBV6-1 and TRBJ2-3, with 9 bases matching TRBD2. Input material: PBMCs. The CDR3, as DNA: TGTGCCAGCAGTGAACGTAGCGGGAGCTCAGATACGCAGTATTTT. It codes for CASSERSGSSDTQYF.